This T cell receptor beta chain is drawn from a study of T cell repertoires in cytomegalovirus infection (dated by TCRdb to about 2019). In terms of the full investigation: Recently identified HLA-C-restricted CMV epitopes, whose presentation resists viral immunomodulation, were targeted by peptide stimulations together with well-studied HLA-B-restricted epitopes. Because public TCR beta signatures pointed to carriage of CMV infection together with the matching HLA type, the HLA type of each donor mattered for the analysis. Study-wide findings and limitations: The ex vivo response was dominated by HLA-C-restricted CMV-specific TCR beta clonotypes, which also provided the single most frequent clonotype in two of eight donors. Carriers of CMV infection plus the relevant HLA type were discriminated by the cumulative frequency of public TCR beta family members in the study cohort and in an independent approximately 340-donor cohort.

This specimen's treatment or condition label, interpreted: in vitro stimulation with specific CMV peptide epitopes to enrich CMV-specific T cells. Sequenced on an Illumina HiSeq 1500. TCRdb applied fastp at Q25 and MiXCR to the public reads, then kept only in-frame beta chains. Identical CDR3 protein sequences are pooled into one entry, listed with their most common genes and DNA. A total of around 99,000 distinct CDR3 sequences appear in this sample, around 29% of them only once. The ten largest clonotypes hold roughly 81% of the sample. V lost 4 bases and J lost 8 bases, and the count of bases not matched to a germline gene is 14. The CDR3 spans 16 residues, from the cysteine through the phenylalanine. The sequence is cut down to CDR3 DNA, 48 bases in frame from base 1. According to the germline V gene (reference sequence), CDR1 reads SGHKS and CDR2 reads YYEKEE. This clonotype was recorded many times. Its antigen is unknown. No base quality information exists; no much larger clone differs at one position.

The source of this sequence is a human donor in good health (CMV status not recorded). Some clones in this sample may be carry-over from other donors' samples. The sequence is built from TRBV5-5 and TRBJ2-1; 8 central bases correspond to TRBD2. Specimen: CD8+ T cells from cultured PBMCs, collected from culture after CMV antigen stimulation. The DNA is TGTGCCAGCAGCCTGTTAGCGGGGTTGAGTTTGTATGAGCAGTTCTTC. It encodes CASSLLAGLSLYEQFF.